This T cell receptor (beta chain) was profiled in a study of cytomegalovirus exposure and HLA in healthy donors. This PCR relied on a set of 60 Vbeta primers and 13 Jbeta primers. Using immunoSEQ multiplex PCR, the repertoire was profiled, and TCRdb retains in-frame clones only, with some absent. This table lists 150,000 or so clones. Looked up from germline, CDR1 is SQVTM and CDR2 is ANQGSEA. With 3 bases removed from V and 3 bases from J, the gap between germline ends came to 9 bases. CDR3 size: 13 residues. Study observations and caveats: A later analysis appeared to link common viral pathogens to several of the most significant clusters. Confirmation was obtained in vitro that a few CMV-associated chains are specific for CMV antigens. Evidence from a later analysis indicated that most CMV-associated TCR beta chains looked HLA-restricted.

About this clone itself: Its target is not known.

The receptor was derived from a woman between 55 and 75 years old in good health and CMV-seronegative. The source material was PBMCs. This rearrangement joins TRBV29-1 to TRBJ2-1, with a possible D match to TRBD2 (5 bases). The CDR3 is CSVDSDVYNEQFF. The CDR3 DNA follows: TGCAGCGTTGATAGCGACGTCTACAATGAGCAGTTCTTC.